This T cell receptor (beta chain) comes out of a study of T cell responses to AZD1222 COVID-19 vaccine. Study observations and caveats: Baseline antibody screening turned up just a handful of seropositive AZD1222 recipients. Possibly, clonal diversity was underestimated; donors were largely white British and included more females.

Comments on this clone: Its cognate antigen is unknown.

Profiling relied on immunoSEQ multiplex PCR, and the TCRdb table lists in-frame clones only, not all of them. The profile shows around 140,000 clones, roughly nine tenths of them singletons. This CDR3 comprises 14 residues. Germline V gene data show CDR1 as MNHEY and CDR2 as SVGEGT. J gave up 3 bases and V 2 bases, and 0 bases lay outside the gene matches. Sequencing was performed on peripheral blood, taken 28 days after the second AZD1222 dose. This clonotype originated in an adult who received the AZD1222 COVID-19 vaccine. J is TRBJ2-7 and V is TRBV6-2 or TRBV6-3; TRBD2 aligns across 11 bases. The CDR3 loop is CASSYLAGGYEQYF. CDR3 sequence (DNA): TGTGCCAGCAGTTACCTAGCGGGAGGCTACGAGCAGTACTTC.